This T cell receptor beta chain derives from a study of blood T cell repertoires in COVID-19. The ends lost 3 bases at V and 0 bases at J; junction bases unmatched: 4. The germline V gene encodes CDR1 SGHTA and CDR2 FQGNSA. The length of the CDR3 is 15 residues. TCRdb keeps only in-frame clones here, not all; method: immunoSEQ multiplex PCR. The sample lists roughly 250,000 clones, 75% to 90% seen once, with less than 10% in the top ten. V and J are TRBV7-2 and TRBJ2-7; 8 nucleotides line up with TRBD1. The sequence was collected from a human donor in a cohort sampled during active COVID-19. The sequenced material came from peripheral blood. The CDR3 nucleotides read TGTGCCAGCAGCTTTTGGACAGGGACCTCCTACGAGCAGTACTTC. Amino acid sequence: CASSFWTGTSYEQYF. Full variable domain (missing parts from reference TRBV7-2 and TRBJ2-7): GAGVSQSPSNKVTEKGKDVELRCDPISGHTALYWYRQSLGQGLEFLIYFQGNSAPDKSGLPSDRFSAERTGGSVSTLTIQRTQQEDSAVYLCASSFWTGTSYEQYFGPGTRLTVT.